This TCR beta chain was sequenced during a study of T cells in Graves' hyperthyroidism and ophthalmopathy. Regarding the study as a whole: Peripheral blood also featured most of the thyroid clonotypes expanded above 0.001.

The source material, RNA transcripts, was used to amplify TCR beta CDR3 regions. With the HTBI primer set, the TCR CDR3 went through a first round of RT-PCR. MiXCR was run by TCRdb on the multiplex PCR reads, yielding one entry per CDR3 protein. The sample holds about 570,000 distinct CDR3 sequences, about 43% seen once. Any patient presenting with uncontrolled infection, other autoimmune disease, pregnancy or lactation was left out. CDR3 length: 12 amino acids. V gave up 0 bases and J gave up 11 bases, with 11 bases separating them. CDR1 and CDR2 from the germline V gene are SGHRS and YFSETQ. This clonotype has more than one count but fewer than ten. No antigen is known for it.

The sequencing sample was made of peripheral blood or thyroid tissue (not recorded which). The chain uses TRBV5-1 and TRBJ1-1; the D gene is possibly TRBD1 (6 bases). The sequence came from an adult woman with Graves' disease, either hyperthyroidism or ophthalmopathy (not recorded which). As DNA, the CDR3 is TGCGCCAGCAGCTTGGATAGGGGGGCCGCTTTCTTT. Its translation: CASSLDRGAAFF.